Listed below are T cell receptor beta chains from one sample, sequenced in a study of glioma-infiltrating T cells after dendritic cell vaccination. The data were produced by immunoSEQ multiplex PCR, yet TCRdb's version contains in-frame clones alone and is incomplete. The repertoire includes fewer than 50,000 clones, 65% to 90% of them detected once, and more than 9.5% sits in the top ten. Sequenced material: blood, taken before dendritic cell vaccination. These receptors all stem from a human donor with glioblastoma. The CDR3 runs from the conserved cysteine through the conserved F or W. The D gene is left open where the match is weak. Where a row states a size, it is once, few, many or the class of an expanded clone; other rows omit it.

j_call: TRBJ1-2; clone_size: NA; d_call: TRBD1; v_call: TRBV7-2; cdr3_nt: TGTGCCAGCAGCCCAGACAGGGCTTGGGGCTACACCTTC; cdr3_aa: CASSPDRAWGYTF
j_call: TRBJ1-5; clone_size: NA; d_call: NA; v_call: TRBV2; cdr3_nt: TGTGCCAGCAGTGCAAGAGCCGGGAGCAATCAGCCCCAGCATTTT; cdr3_aa: CASSARAGSNQPQHF
j_call: TRBJ2-2; clone_size: once; d_call: NA; v_call: TRBV15; cdr3_nt: TGTGCCACCAGCAGAGTCGTAAACACCGGGGAGCTGTTTTTT; cdr3_aa: CATSRVVNTGELFF
j_call: TRBJ2-7; clone_size: NA; d_call: TRBD1; v_call: TRBV7-2; cdr3_nt: TGTGCCAGCAGCCCCAGACAGGGGGCGTACGAGCAGTACTTC; cdr3_aa: CASSPRQGAYEQYF
j_call: TRBJ2-5; clone_size: NA; d_call: TRBD1; v_call: TRBV18; cdr3_nt: TGTGCCAGCAACCGGGACAGGGGAATGGAGACCCAGTACTTC; cdr3_aa: CASNRDRGMETQYF
j_call: TRBJ1-3; clone_size: few; d_call: TRBD1; v_call: TRBV9; cdr3_nt: TGTGCCAGCAGCGTAGGGACAGGACTTGACGGAAACACCATATATTTT; cdr3_aa: CASSVGTGLDGNTIYF
j_call: TRBJ1-6; clone_size: NA; d_call: NA; v_call: TRBV2; cdr3_nt: TGTGCCAGCAGTGTATTTACCGCGGAGAATTCACCCCTCCACTTT; cdr3_aa: CASSVFTAENSPLHF
j_call: TRBJ2-7; clone_size: NA; d_call: NA; v_call: TRBV18; cdr3_nt: TGTGCCAGCTCACCTTCGACAGGCCACACCGCCTACGAGCAGTACTTC; cdr3_aa: CASSPSTGHTAYEQYF
j_call: TRBJ1-4; clone_size: NA; d_call: NA; v_call: TRBV27; cdr3_nt: TGTGCCAGCAGCCAGGACTGGGTTAATGAAAAACTGTTTTTT; cdr3_aa: CASSQDWVNEKLFF
j_call: TRBJ1-1; clone_size: NA; d_call: NA; v_call: TRBV6-5; cdr3_nt: TGTGCCAGCAGTGACGGACATAGAGACACTGAAGCTTTCTTT; cdr3_aa: CASSDGHRDTEAFF
j_call: TRBJ1-5; clone_size: once; d_call: TRBD1; v_call: TRBV5-1; cdr3_nt: TGCGCCAGCAGCCCGGGGACAGCCAATCAGCCCCAGCATTTT; cdr3_aa: CASSPGTANQPQHF
j_call: TRBJ1-1; clone_size: NA; d_call: NA; v_call: TRBV9; cdr3_nt: TGTGCCAGCAGCGTAGAGAGGGTAGGAGCTGAAGCTTTCTTT; cdr3_aa: CASSVERVGAEAFF
j_call: TRBJ2-3; clone_size: NA; d_call: TRBD2; v_call: TRBV10-3; cdr3_nt: TGTGCCATCAGTGAGAAGGCTAGCGGGGGCTCAGATACGCAGTATTTT; cdr3_aa: CAISEKASGGSDTQYF
j_call: TRBJ1-2; clone_size: NA; d_call: TRBD1; v_call: TRBV2; cdr3_nt: TGTGCCAGCAGTGGGGACAGGGGGATTCGTGGCTACACCTTC; cdr3_aa: CASSGDRGIRGYTF
j_call: TRBJ2-4; clone_size: NA; d_call: TRBD1; v_call: TRBV27; cdr3_nt: TGTGCCAGCAGTATGTCATCGGGACAGGGGACCAAAAACATTCAGTACTTC; cdr3_aa: CASSMSSGQGTKNIQYF
j_call: TRBJ1-6; clone_size: NA; d_call: TRBD1; v_call: TRBV30; cdr3_nt: TGTGCCTGGAGTTCCACAGGGGCTTCACCCCTCCACTTT; cdr3_aa: CAWSSTGASPLHF
j_call: TRBJ2-2; clone_size: NA; d_call: TRBD1; v_call: TRBV7-9; cdr3_nt: TGTGCCAGCAGCTTAGTGCGGACAGGGGCCGGGGAGCTGTTTTTT; cdr3_aa: CASSLVRTGAGELFF
j_call: TRBJ2-7; clone_size: few; d_call: TRBD2; v_call: TRBV4-1; cdr3_nt: TGCGCCAGCAGCCCATTATCGGCTAGCGGTTACTACGAGCAGTACTTC; cdr3_aa: CASSPLSASGYYEQYF
j_call: TRBJ2-3; clone_size: once; d_call: NA; v_call: TRBV27; cdr3_nt: TGTGCCAGCAGTCCCTGGGACGGACGGGACTCTAGCACAGATACGCAGTATTTT; cdr3_aa: CASSPWDGRDSSTDTQYF
j_call: TRBJ1-2; clone_size: few; d_call: NA; v_call: TRBV6-5; cdr3_nt: TGTGCCAGCAGTTACATCGGGGTCGAGTATGGCTACACCTTC; cdr3_aa: CASSYIGVEYGYTF
j_call: TRBJ1-6; clone_size: NA; d_call: NA; v_call: TRBV18; cdr3_nt: TGTGCCAGCTCACGAACGGCAGCGGATTCACCCCTCCACTTT; cdr3_aa: CASSRTAADSPLHF
j_call: TRBJ1-2; clone_size: NA; d_call: NA; v_call: TRBV7-8; cdr3_nt: TGTGCCAGCAGCTTAACGGGAGATCAGGGCTACACCTTC; cdr3_aa: CASSLTGDQGYTF
j_call: TRBJ1-3; clone_size: NA; d_call: NA; v_call: TRBV10-3; cdr3_nt: TGTGCCATCAGTGAGTCCGGGGGAGGTGACACCATATATTTT; cdr3_aa: CAISESGGGDTIYF
j_call: TRBJ2-7; clone_size: NA; d_call: TRBD2; v_call: TRBV10-3; cdr3_nt: TGTGCCATCGCCGGGACTAGCGGACCCTACGAGCAGTACTTC; cdr3_aa: CAIAGTSGPYEQYF
j_call: TRBJ1-1; clone_size: NA; d_call: NA; v_call: TRBV19; cdr3_nt: TGTGCCAGTAGTTCCACAGGGATGGCGAACACTGAAGCTTTCTTT; cdr3_aa: CASSSTGMANTEAFF
j_call: TRBJ2-7; clone_size: once; d_call: TRBD2; v_call: TRBV9; cdr3_nt: TGTGCCAGCAGCGTAGGGGCTAGCGGGAGTGTAGCCGAGCAGTACTTC; cdr3_aa: CASSVGASGSVAEQYF
j_call: TRBJ1-5; clone_size: NA; d_call: NA; v_call: TRBV7-2; cdr3_nt: TGTGCCAGCAGCTTAGGTCCAGAGCCCCAGCATTTT; cdr3_aa: CASSLGPEPQHF
j_call: TRBJ2-5; clone_size: NA; d_call: TRBD2; v_call: TRBV4-2; cdr3_nt: TGTGCCAGCAGCCAAGTAGGGACTAGCGGGGGGGAGTGGGAGGGAGAGACCCAGTACTTC; cdr3_aa: CASSQVGTSGGEWEGETQYF
j_call: TRBJ1-3; clone_size: NA; d_call: NA; v_call: TRBV10-1; cdr3_nt: TGCGCCAGCAGTGTCGGCTCTGGAAACACCATATATTTT; cdr3_aa: CASSVGSGNTIYF
j_call: TRBJ2-5; clone_size: NA; d_call: TRBD1; v_call: TRBV19; cdr3_nt: TGTGCCAGTAGTCCCTGGACAGGGGGTTGGGAGACCCAGTACTTC; cdr3_aa: CASSPWTGGWETQYF
j_call: TRBJ2-2; clone_size: NA; d_call: TRBD1; v_call: TRBV7-3; cdr3_nt: TGTGCCAGCAGCACCGGGACAGGGTTCACCGGGGAGCTGTTTTTT; cdr3_aa: CASSTGTGFTGELFF
j_call: TRBJ2-2; clone_size: NA; d_call: TRBD2; v_call: TRBV7-2; cdr3_nt: TGTGCCAGCAGCTTACCGGGACTAGCGGCGAACACCGGGGAGCTGTTTTTT; cdr3_aa: CASSLPGLAANTGELFF
j_call: TRBJ2-7; clone_size: few; d_call: TRBD1; v_call: TRBV5-1; cdr3_nt: TGCGCCAGCAGCCCCAGACAGGGGACCTCCTACGAGCAGTACTTC; cdr3_aa: CASSPRQGTSYEQYF
j_call: TRBJ1-2; clone_size: NA; d_call: NA; v_call: TRBV7-9; cdr3_nt: TGTGCCAGCAGCGTGGACAGCTATGGCTACACCTTC; cdr3_aa: CASSVDSYGYTF
j_call: TRBJ1-2; clone_size: NA; d_call: TRBD1; v_call: TRBV4-3; cdr3_nt: TGCGCCAGCAGCATCGGGACAGGGGATGATGGCTACACCTTC; cdr3_aa: CASSIGTGDDGYTF
j_call: TRBJ2-7; clone_size: NA; d_call: TRBD1; v_call: TRBV30; cdr3_nt: TGTGCCTGGAGAACAGGGGGCGCCTACGAGCAGTACTTC; cdr3_aa: CAWRTGGAYEQYF
j_call: TRBJ2-1; clone_size: NA; d_call: TRBD2; v_call: TRBV5-4; cdr3_nt: TGTGCCAGCAGCTTGGCCCGCGGGAGTAGCAATGAGCAGTTCTTC; cdr3_aa: CASSLARGSSNEQFF
j_call: TRBJ1-1; clone_size: few; d_call: NA; v_call: TRBV6-5; cdr3_nt: TGTGCCACTGCGACCAGACGGAGGAACACTGAAGCTTTCTTT; cdr3_aa: CATATRRRNTEAFF
j_call: TRBJ2-1; clone_size: NA; d_call: NA; v_call: TRBV5-4; cdr3_nt: TGTGCCAGCAGCCCGCGAACAGGATTCTACAATGAGCAGTTCTTC; cdr3_aa: CASSPRTGFYNEQFF
j_call: TRBJ1-1; clone_size: NA; d_call: NA; v_call: TRBV5-4; cdr3_nt: TGTGCCAGCAGCTTGGCGGTGGACACTGAAGCTTTCTTT; cdr3_aa: CASSLAVDTEAFF
j_call: TRBJ2-1; clone_size: NA; d_call: TRBD2; v_call: TRBV4-2; cdr3_nt: TGTGCCAGCAGCCTAAGCGGGCCGGGAGGGTTCAATGAGCAGTTCTTC; cdr3_aa: CASSLSGPGGFNEQFF
j_call: TRBJ2-3; clone_size: few; d_call: TRBD2; v_call: TRBV6-6; cdr3_nt: TGTGCCACTACACCTGGGGGGGCGCAGTATTTT; cdr3_aa: CATTPGGAQYF
j_call: TRBJ1-1; clone_size: NA; d_call: TRBD1; v_call: TRBV19; cdr3_nt: TGTGCCAGTAGGACGGAAAGACAGGGGTGGTACACTGAAGCTTTCTTT; cdr3_aa: CASRTERQGWYTEAFF
j_call: TRBJ2-1; clone_size: NA; d_call: NA; v_call: TRBV7-7; cdr3_nt: TGTGCTAGCAGCTTAAATGGTCCGAGCTCCTACAATGAGCAGTTCTTC; cdr3_aa: CASSLNGPSSYNEQFF
j_call: TRBJ2-2; clone_size: NA; d_call: NA; v_call: TRBV4-2; cdr3_nt: TGTGCCAGCAGCCCCGAGGGGGGGCGTACCGGGGAGCTGTTTTTT; cdr3_aa: CASSPEGGRTGELFF
j_call: TRBJ1-2; clone_size: NA; d_call: TRBD1; v_call: TRBV18; cdr3_nt: TGTGCCAGCTCACAGGAGGGGGCGAACTATGGCTACACCTTC; cdr3_aa: CASSQEGANYGYTF
j_call: TRBJ1-2; clone_size: NA; d_call: TRBD1; v_call: TRBV5-5; cdr3_nt: TGTGCCAGCAGCGCGGACAGGAACTATGGCTACACCTTC; cdr3_aa: CASSADRNYGYTF
j_call: TRBJ2-1; clone_size: NA; d_call: NA; v_call: TRBV6-4; cdr3_nt: TGTGCCAGCAGTGATGGCGGTCTCAGTGAGCAGTTCTTC; cdr3_aa: CASSDGGLSEQFF
j_call: TRBJ2-7; clone_size: NA; d_call: NA; v_call: TRBV5-6; cdr3_nt: TGTGCCAGCAGCTTGGGGGCAGTCTCCTACGAGCAGTACTTC; cdr3_aa: CASSLGAVSYEQYF
j_call: TRBJ1-5; clone_size: NA; d_call: NA; v_call: TRBV30; cdr3_nt: TGTGTCTGGGAAACAGGGAGCAATCAGCCCCAGCATTTT; cdr3_aa: CVWETGSNQPQHF
j_call: TRBJ2-7; clone_size: NA; d_call: NA; v_call: TRBV7-2; cdr3_nt: TGTGCCAGCAGTCAAAACTACACCAGCTACGAGCAGTACTTC; cdr3_aa: CASSQNYTSYEQYF
j_call: TRBJ2-1; clone_size: NA; d_call: TRBD2; v_call: TRBV4-2; cdr3_nt: TGTGCCAGCAGCCAAGATCCATTTTCGGCGGGAGGGCCTAATGAGCAGTTCTTC; cdr3_aa: CASSQDPFSAGGPNEQFF
j_call: TRBJ1-1; clone_size: NA; d_call: NA; v_call: TRBV5-1; cdr3_nt: TGCGCCAGCGTCGAGGGATATAACACTGAAGCTTTCTTT; cdr3_aa: CASVEGYNTEAFF
j_call: TRBJ1-4; clone_size: NA; d_call: TRBD1; v_call: TRBV5-4; cdr3_nt: TGTGCCAGCAGCCCCAACAGGGGGCTCGGAGGTGAAAAACTGTTTTTT; cdr3_aa: CASSPNRGLGGEKLFF
j_call: TRBJ2-1; clone_size: NA; d_call: TRBD2; v_call: TRBV27; cdr3_nt: TGTGCCAGCAGCCTCCTAGGACTAGAGGGCAATGAGCAGTTCTTC; cdr3_aa: CASSLLGLEGNEQFF
j_call: TRBJ1-5; clone_size: NA; d_call: NA; v_call: TRBV5-1; cdr3_nt: TGCGCCAGCAGCCCAATCCCAGGGGCAGATCAGCCCCAGCATTTT; cdr3_aa: CASSPIPGADQPQHF
j_call: TRBJ1-2; clone_size: NA; d_call: TRBD1; v_call: TRBV11-1; cdr3_nt: TGTGCCAGCAGCCAAGGACAGGGTGTGAACTATGGCTACACCTTC; cdr3_aa: CASSQGQGVNYGYTF